This T cell receptor beta chain emerged from a study of blood T cell repertoires in COVID-19. Study as a whole: Whether acute or convalescent, the COVID-19 samples came from the United States, Italy and Spain. In each case, the material was cDNA or gDNA derived from T cells, B-cell-depleted T cells, or PBMCs.

This clone was observed a few times. The V gene's germline CDR1 is MDHEN and CDR2 SYDVKM. The CDR3 consists of 17 residues. V was trimmed by 11 bases and J by 2 bases, leaving 27 bases between them. Original methodology: Estimation of nucleated cell counts relied on the amplification of reference gene primers. Sequencing used immunoSEQ multiplex PCR; TCRdb keeps in-frame clones, though not all of them. V and J calls and clone size are those listed in that table; D and trimming were worked out from the DNA. The data hold about 230,000 clones, with approximately 90% observed a single time. The Seattle site enrolled patients during active infection and followed them longitudinally.

The sequencing input was peripheral blood. The gene calls are TRBV28 and TRBJ1-2; perhaps TRBD1 as D (5 bases). This TCR was recovered from a man aged 45-60 years with COVID-19, enrolled during active disease. CDR3 protein: CAAGGGAESSKNYGYTF. CDR3 DNA: TGTGCCGCTGGGGGAGGGGCCGAAAGCTCAAAAAACTATGGCTACACCTTC.